One and the same sample provided the 13 T cell receptor beta chains below, sequenced in a study of molecular identifiers for immune sequencing clone quantification. TCRdb used MiXCR to reprocess the PCR reads, holding one entry per CDR3 protein. The sample yields roughly 90,000 distinct CDR3 sequences, around 27% seen once. Sequences were obtained from naive CD8+ T cells from blood, with Jurkat cell RNA spiked in. Indicated subset: FACS-sorted CD8+CD4-CCR7+CD45RA+ naive T cells. These receptors were obtained from a human donor in good health. Some libraries in this study had Jurkat cell RNA spiked in.

The sample holds a few counts of this clonotype. This may come from a read error, since a much larger clone is one base off. The genes are TRBV4-1 and TRBJ2-3, with D perhaps TRBD1 (5 bases). The CDR3 is 14 amino acids. Germline CDR1 is MGHRA and CDR2 is YSYEKL. V lost 1 base and J lost 8, with 13 bases in between. The CDR3: CASSQGGQAGTQYF. The CDR3 DNA reads TGCGCCAGCAGCCAAGGGGGCCAGGCAGGTACGCAGTATTTT.

The table lists this clonotype with a few counts. This rearrangement joins TRBV19 to TRBJ2-7, with 7 bases lining up with TRBD2. The V gene's germline CDR1 is LNHDA and CDR2 SQIVND (reference sequence). With 6 bases clipped from V and 0 bases from J, the junction kept 11 bases outside the gene matches. The CDR3 contains 16 residues. CDR3 in DNA: TGTGCCAGTAGCCCATACCCGGGACTAAGCTCCTACGAGCAGTACTTC. Translating it yields CASSPYPGLSSYEQYF.

This chain joins TRBV29-1 and TRBJ2-1, with 9 bases aligning to TRBD2. The ends lost 6 bases at V and 1 base at J; junction bases unmatched: 1. This CDR3 comprises 13 residues. Germline values: CDR1 SQVTM, CDR2 ANQGSEA. The CDR3 nucleotides read TGCAGCGTGACTAGCGGATCCTACAATGAGCAGTTCTTC. Protein product: CSVTSGSYNEQFF.

CDR3: CASRDRPNKPQHF. The CDR3 DNA reads as TGTGCCAGCCGGGACAGACCAAATAAGCCCCAGCATTTT. The rearrangement links TRBV6-2 or TRBV6-3 to TRBJ1-5; TRBD1 agrees at 7 bases. Losses at the gene ends were 8 bases for V and 8 bases for J; bases not matched to a gene: 9. There are 13 residues in the CDR3. CDR1 and CDR2 (germline): MNHEY, SVGEGT.

About this clonotype itself: This could be a read error, since a much larger clone is one nucleotide away. The chain couples TRBV9 to TRBJ2-3; D unclear. In germline, CDR1 is SGDLS, CDR2 YYNGEE. This CDR3 is built from 14 residues. DNA for the CDR3: TGTGCCTGCAGCACCGCCGGGTCCACAGATACGCAGTATTTT. Its protein product is CACSTAGSTDTQYF.

This clonotype came up a few times. The gene calls are TRBV19 and TRBJ2-3; the D call may be TRBD1 or TRBD2 (5 bases each). CDR3 length equals 17 residues. Trimming removed 6 bases from V and 3 bases from J, with 22 bases in between. CDR1 and CDR2 from the germline V gene are LNHDA and SQIVND (reference sequence). The CDR3 coding sequence is TGTGCCAGTAGCATTTCCTGGGGGTTGGGTCTTACAGATACGCAGTATTTT. This codes for CASSISWGLGLTDTQYF.

This clonotype was observed many times. DNA for the CDR3: TGTGCCAGCAGCTTATGGTCCGGGAAACATCAGCCCCAGCATTTT. It encodes CASSLWSGKHQPQHF. The gene calls are TRBV7-2 and TRBJ1-5; D gene ambiguous. This CDR3 has 15 residues. Trimming cost V 2 bases and J 5 bases, with 13 bases left between them. The germline gives CDR1 SGHTA, CDR2 FQGNSA.

The sample holds a few counts of this clonotype. This chain links TRBV6-9 with TRBJ1-6; 10 positions agree with TRBD1. Trimming cost V 7 bases and J 7 bases; bases outside gene matches: 4. Germline V gene sequence: CDR1 MNHGY, CDR2 SVAAGI. The CDR3 extends over 14 amino acids. The CDR3 is CASTPGQGNSPLHF. CDR3 nucleotides: TGTGCCAGCACCCCGGGACAGGGGAATTCACCCCTCCACTTT.

This clonotype was picked up many times. This chain links TRBV20-1 with TRBJ2-2, with D unclear. This CDR3 is 11 amino acids long. V was pared by 5 bases and J by 7 bases, with 8 bases between. Germline CDR1 and CDR2: DFQATT and SNEGSKA (reference sequence). The CDR3 here is CSAGASGELFF. Here the CDR3 DNA reads TGCAGTGCTGGAGCGAGCGGGGAGCTGTTTTTT.

This clonotype was seen ten or more times. The chain has TRBV25-1 and TRBJ2-7; possible D gene TRBD1, 6 bases. Trimming removed 6 bases from V and 2 bases from J, with 11 bases in between. The germline gives CDR1 MGHDK, CDR2 SYGVNS. The CDR3 sequence is 13 residues long. The CDR3 region is CASSPDSPYEQYF. CDR3 bases: TGTGCCAGCAGCCCGGACAGCCCCTACGAGCAGTACTTC.

This clonotype has at least ten counts. This sequence joins TRBV28 and TRBJ2-3; D ambiguous. Trimming stripped 6 bases from V and 1 base from J, with 11 bases between. The CDR3 runs 14 residues. CDR1 is MDHEN, CDR2 SYDVKM, per germline. The chain's CDR3 is CASSLEVGTDTQYF. Written as DNA, the CDR3 is TGTGCCAGCAGCTTAGAGGTCGGCACAGATACGCAGTATTTT.

This clonotype was observed a handful of times. The chain uses TRBV6-6 and TRBJ1-1, with no clear D. V was cut by 3 bases and J by 7 bases, with 3 bases left in between. Per the germline V gene, CDR1 is MNHNY and CDR2 is SVGAGI (reference sequence). The CDR3 loop spans 10 amino acids. The CDR3 nucleotides read TGTGCCAGCAGTTATGGTGAAGCTTTCTTT. Its protein is CASSYGEAFF.

This clonotype has ten or more counts. This rearrangement joins TRBV12-3 or TRBV12-4 to TRBJ1-5; no firm D call. This CDR3 has 13 amino acids. V lost 4 bases and J 3 bases, leaving 7 bases between the germline ends. The CDR3 is CASSSGSNQPQHF. Written as DNA, the CDR3 is TGTGCCAGCAGTTCCGGATCCAATCAGCCCCAGCATTTT.